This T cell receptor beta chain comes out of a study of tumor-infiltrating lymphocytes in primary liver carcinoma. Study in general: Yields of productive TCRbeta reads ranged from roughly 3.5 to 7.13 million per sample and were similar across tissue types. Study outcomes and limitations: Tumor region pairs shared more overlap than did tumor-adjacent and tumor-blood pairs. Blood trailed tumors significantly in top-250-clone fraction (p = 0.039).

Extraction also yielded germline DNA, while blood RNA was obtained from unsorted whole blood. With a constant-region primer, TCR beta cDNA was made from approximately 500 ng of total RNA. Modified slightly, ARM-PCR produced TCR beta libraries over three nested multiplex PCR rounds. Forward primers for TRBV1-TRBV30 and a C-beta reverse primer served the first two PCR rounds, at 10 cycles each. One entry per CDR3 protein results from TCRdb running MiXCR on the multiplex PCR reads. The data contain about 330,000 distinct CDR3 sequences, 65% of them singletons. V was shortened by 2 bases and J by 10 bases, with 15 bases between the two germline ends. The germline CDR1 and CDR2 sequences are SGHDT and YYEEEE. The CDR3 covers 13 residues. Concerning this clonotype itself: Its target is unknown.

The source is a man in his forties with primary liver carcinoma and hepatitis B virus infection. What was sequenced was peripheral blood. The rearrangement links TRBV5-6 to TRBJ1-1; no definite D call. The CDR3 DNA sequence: TGTGCCAGCAGCTTTAGTACCGGGTCTGGAGCTTTCTTT. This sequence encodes CASSFSTGSGAFF.